This T cell receptor beta chain originates from a study of blood T cell repertoires in COVID-19. Study-wide background: Acute and convalescent COVID-19 specimens originated in the United States, Italy and Spain.

How the authors handled the data: Reference gene primers were amplified, and this amplification served to estimate nucleated cell counts. The repertoire was sequenced with immunoSEQ multiplex PCR; TCRdb's copy has only in-frame clones and lacks some. The V and J calls and clone size are taken from that table; D and trimming were inferred from the DNA. The sample includes around 620,000 clones, 85% to 90% seen only once; the top ten take roughly 0.25%. J gave up 2 bases and V 5 bases, and 7 bases lay outside the gene matches. The CDR3 consists of 15 residues. The germline gives CDR1 SGHRS, CDR2 YFSETQ.

The source is a woman between 18 and 30 years old with acute or convalescent COVID-19. The chain is built from TRBV5-1 and TRBJ2-1, with 7 bases identical to TRBD1. Sequenced sample: peripheral blood. This CDR3 reads CASRTGDSPYNEQFF. Here the CDR3 DNA reads TGCGCCAGCAGGACTGGGGACAGCCCCTACAATGAGCAGTTCTTC.